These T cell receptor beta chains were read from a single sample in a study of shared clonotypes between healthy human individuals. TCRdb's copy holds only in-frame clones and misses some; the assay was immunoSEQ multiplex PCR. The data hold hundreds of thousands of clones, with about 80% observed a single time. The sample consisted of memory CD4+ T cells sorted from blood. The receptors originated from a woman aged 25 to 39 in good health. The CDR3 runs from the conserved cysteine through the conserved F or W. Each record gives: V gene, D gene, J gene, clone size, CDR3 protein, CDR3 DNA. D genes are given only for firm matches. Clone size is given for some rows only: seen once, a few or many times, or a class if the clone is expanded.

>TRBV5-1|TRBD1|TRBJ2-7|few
CASSPGTGTLEQYF
TGCGCCAGCAGCCCCGGGACAGGGACTTTAGAGCAGTACTTC
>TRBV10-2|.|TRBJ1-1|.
CASSDSVLTEAFF
TGCGCCAGCAGTGATTCGGTACTCACTGAAGCTTTCTTT
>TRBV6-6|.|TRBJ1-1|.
CASGTPTGTEAFF
TGTGCCAGCGGGACCCCAACAGGCACTGAAGCTTTCTTT
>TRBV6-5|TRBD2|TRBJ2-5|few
CASSYDPSGTQETQYF
TGTGCCAGCAGTTACGATCCTAGCGGGACCCAAGAGACCCAGTACTTC
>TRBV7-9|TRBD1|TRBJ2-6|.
CASSLDRGSGANVLTF
TGTGCCAGCAGCTTGGACAGGGGCTCTGGGGCCAACGTCCTGACTTTC
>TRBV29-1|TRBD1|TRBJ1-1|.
CSVGTGSRNTEAFF
TGCAGCGTTGGGACAGGGTCCAGGAACACTGAAGCTTTCTTT
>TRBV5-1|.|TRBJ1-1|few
CASSLQGGSTEAFF
TGCGCCAGCAGCTTGCAGGGTGGTTCCACTGAAGCTTTCTTT
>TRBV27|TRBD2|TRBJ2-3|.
CASSPLRTSEGGDTQYF
TGTGCCAGCAGTCCACTTCGGACTAGCGAGGGGGGAGATACGCAGTATTTT
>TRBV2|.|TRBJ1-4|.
CASSGRRTNEKLFF
TGTGCCAGCAGTGGTCGCAGAACTAATGAAAAACTGTTTTTT
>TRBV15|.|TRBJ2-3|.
CATSRAGRLPDTQYF
TGTGCCACCAGCAGAGCGGGACGGCTCCCAGATACGCAGTATTTT
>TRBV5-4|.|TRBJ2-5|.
CASSLALGSQETQYF
TGTGCCAGCAGCTTGGCCTTAGGCAGTCAAGAGACCCAGTACTTC
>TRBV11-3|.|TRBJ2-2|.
CASSQDGQFGGELFF
TGTGCCAGCAGCCAAGATGGACAGTTCGGCGGGGAGCTGTTTTTT
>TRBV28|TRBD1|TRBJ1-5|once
CASSSGTGIFQPQHF
TGTGCCAGCAGCTCCGGGACAGGGATTTTTCAGCCCCAGCATTTT
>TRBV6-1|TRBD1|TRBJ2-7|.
CASSHQGAWEQYF
TGTGCCAGCAGCCACCAGGGGGCATGGGAGCAGTACTTC
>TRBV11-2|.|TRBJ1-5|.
CASSRDNQPQHF
TGTGCCAGCAGCAGGGATAATCAGCCCCAGCATTTT
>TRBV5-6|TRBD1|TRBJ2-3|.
CASSSGGADTQYF
TGTGCCAGCAGCTCAGGGGGCGCAGATACGCAGTATTTT
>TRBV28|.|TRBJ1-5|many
CASTLTHSNQPQHF
TGTGCCAGCACCCTCACCCACTCTAATCAGCCCCAGCATTTT
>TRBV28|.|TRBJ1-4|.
CASSGAGVTNEKLFF
TGTGCCAGCAGTGGGGCAGGGGTGACAAATGAAAAACTGTTTTTT
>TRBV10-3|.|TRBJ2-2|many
CAISEARSNTGELFF
TGTGCCATCAGTGAAGCCAGATCGAACACCGGGGAGCTGTTTTTT
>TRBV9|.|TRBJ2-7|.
CASSPRQSSYEQYF
TGTGCCAGCAGCCCTCGACAATCCTCCTACGAGCAGTACTTC
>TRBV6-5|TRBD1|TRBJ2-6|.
CASRGQGRANVLTF
TGTGCCAGCAGAGGACAGGGAAGAGCCAACGTCCTGACTTTC
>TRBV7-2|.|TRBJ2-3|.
CASSSSADTQYF
TGTGCCAGCAGCTCCAGTGCAGATACGCAGTATTTT
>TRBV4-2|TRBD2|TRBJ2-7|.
CASSQQILAGGVYEQYF
TGTGCCAGCAGCCAACAAATACTAGCGGGAGGGGTCTACGAGCAGTACTTC
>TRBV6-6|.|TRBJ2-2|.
CASSGPEFLAGELFF
TGTGCCAGCAGTGGCCCCGAGTTTCTAGCCGGGGAGCTGTTTTTT
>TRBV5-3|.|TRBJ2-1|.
CARSLDGNRYSHRHNEQFF
TGTGCCAGAAGCTTGGATGGAAATCGCTATTCCCATCGCCACAATGAGCAGTTCTTC
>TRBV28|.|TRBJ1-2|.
CASSRGYYGYTF
TGTGCCAGCAGTAGGGGCTACTATGGCTACACCTTC